Listed here is a single T cell receptor beta chain. The PCR used 60 Vbeta and 13 Jbeta primers. The data were produced by immunoSEQ multiplex PCR, yet TCRdb's version contains in-frame clones alone and is incomplete. This repertoire shows 95,000 to 120,000 clones, 65% to 75% found once; its top ten account for around 4.3%. The record originates from a study of cytomegalovirus exposure and HLA in healthy donors. The CDR3 totals 15 residues. The V gene's germline CDR1 is SNHLY and CDR2 FYNNEI. Trimming cost V 6 bases and J 5 bases; bases outside gene matches: 10. The sequenced sample was PBMCs. The chain joins TRBV2 to TRBJ1-5, with 7 bases identical to TRBD1. This TCR derives from a woman in her thirties or forties in good health and CMV-seropositive. As DNA, the CDR3 is TGTGCCAGCAGGACGAGACAGGGTATAGATCAGCCCCAGCATTTT. Translating it yields CASRTRQGIDQPQHF.